The rows below give T cell receptor beta chains drawn from one sample of a study of T cell clonotyping in hematopoietic cell transplantation. Generated by immunoSEQ multiplex PCR, the TCRdb table keeps only in-frame clones and is missing some. The profile shows 15,000 to 20,000 clones, 85% to 90% of them singletons. This specimen was PBMCs, taken 100 days after allogeneic stem cell transplant. The receptor source for this set is a male patient in his sixties or seventies who had an allogeneic stem cell transplant from a related donor, so the T cells may come from the graft donor. Some clones in this sample may be carry-over from other donors' samples. Both conserved end residues are part of each CDR3. The D gene is left open where the match is weak. The size field is filled for only some rows; it gives once, few, many or a size class.

. TRBJ2-7 . TRBV5-6 CASSRGVYEQYF TGTGCCAGCAGCCGGGGAGTCTACGAGCAGTACTTC
. TRBJ1-1 few TRBV5-4 CASSLMNTEAFF TGTGCCAGCAGCTTAATGAACACTGAAGCTTTCTTT
. TRBJ1-3 once TRBV5-1 CASSTNSDKGNTIYF TGCGCCAGCAGCACTAACAGCGATAAAGGAAACACCATATATTTT
TRBD1 TRBJ1-1 . TRBV2 CASRTERTGVPEAFF TGTGCCAGCAGGACAGAAAGAACAGGGGTACCTGAAGCTTTCTTT
TRBD1 TRBJ2-5 once TRBV29-1 CSVMRDTGSRGETQYF TGCAGCGTCATGAGGGACACCGGGTCCAGGGGGGAGACCCAGTACTTC
. TRBJ2-7 . TRBV7-2 CASSILLGETYEQYF TGTGCCAGCAGCATACTACTCGGGGAAACCTACGAGCAGTACTTC
. TRBJ1-1 . TRBV7-2 CASSLGRGNTEAFF TGTGCCAGCAGCTTAGGGCGCGGAAACACTGAAGCTTTCTTT
. TRBJ2-3 . TRBV7-2 CASSLSPRIMEGDTQYF TGTGCCAGCAGCTTGTCCCCTCGCATAATGGAGGGAGATACGCAGTATTTT
. TRBJ1-2 . TRBV4-3 CASSADGDYGYTF TGCGCCAGCAGCGCGGACGGAGACTATGGCTACACCTTC
. TRBJ2-7 . TRBV4-1 CASSRDGRTATFSYEQYF TGCGCCAGCAGCCGTGATGGTCGGACAGCGACTTTCTCCTACGAGCAGTACTTC
. TRBJ1-1 . TRBV9 CASSVDFGDTEAFF TGTGCCAGCAGCGTAGATTTTGGAGACACTGAAGCTTTCTTT
. TRBJ2-5 once TRBV4-2 CASSQDRGQETQYF TGTGCCAGCAGCCAAGATCGAGGGCAAGAGACCCAGTACTTC
TRBD2 TRBJ2-7 . TRBV19 CASSIGLAGNYEQYF TGTGCCAGTAGTATAGGTCTAGCGGGGAACTACGAGCAGTACTTC
TRBD1 TRBJ1-1 . TRBV7-8 CASSLGDRGPAFF TGTGCCAGCAGCTTAGGGGACAGGGGGCCAGCTTTCTTT
TRBD1 TRBJ2-7 . TRBV5-1 CASSSHQGVSSHEQYF TGCGCCAGCAGCTCACATCAGGGGGTATCGAGTCACGAGCAGTACTTC
. TRBJ1-2 few TRBV7-3 CASSATPRDGYTF TGTGCCAGCAGCGCCACTCCCAGGGACGGCTACACCTTC
. TRBJ1-2 . TRBV4-1 CASSQDKSRVSYGYTF TGCGCCAGCAGCCAAGATAAGAGTCGGGTATCCTATGGCTACACCTTC
TRBD1 TRBJ1-1 few TRBV6-5 CASSRDRGNTEAFF TGTGCCAGCAGCCGAGACAGGGGGAACACTGAAGCTTTCTTT
. TRBJ1-1 once TRBV7-9 CASSSRGSEVAFF TGTGCCAGCAGCTCCCGGGGGTCTGAGGTAGCTTTCTTT
TRBD1 TRBJ2-4 . TRBV4-1 CASSHPGTGKNIQYF TGCGCCAGCAGCCACCCCGGGACAGGGAAAAACATTCAGTACTTC
. TRBJ2-3 . TRBV5-1 CASSLDRGLTDTQYF TGCGCCAGCAGCTTGGACCGGGGCCTCACAGATACGCAGTATTTT
. TRBJ1-3 . TRBV6-5 CASSYSGESGNTIYF TGTGCCAGCAGTTACAGTGGGGAATCTGGAAACACCATATATTTT
. TRBJ1-5 . TRBV28 CASSLSTGGGNQPQHF TGTGCCAGCAGTTTATCTACCGGGGGCGGTAATCAGCCCCAGCATTTT
. TRBJ1-2 . TRBV25-1 CASSDREGYTF TGTGCCAGCAGTGACAGGGAGGGCTACACCTTC
. TRBJ1-4 . TRBV27 CASTTGRREKLFF TGTGCCAGCACAACAGGACGGAGGGAAAAACTGTTTTTT
. TRBJ1-6 . TRBV15 CATSGQSYNSPLHF TGTGCCACCAGCGGACAGTCCTATAATTCACCCCTCCACTTT
TRBD1 TRBJ1-2 . TRBV5-1 CASSLMPGQGNGYTF TGCGCCAGCAGCTTGATGCCGGGACAGGGTAATGGCTACACCTTC
. TRBJ1-4 . TRBV19 CASSISGLGEKLFF TGTGCCAGTAGTATTTCGGGCTTGGGAGAAAAACTGTTTTTT
. TRBJ2-7 . TRBV2 CASSAPGLVSHF TGTGCCAGCAGTGCCCCGGGCTTGGTCTCGCACTTC
. TRBJ1-5 . TRBV5-8 CASSLDRQTYQPQHF TGTGCCAGCAGCTTGGACCGCCAGACCTATCAGCCCCAGCATTTT
. TRBJ1-1 few TRBV4-1 CASSQILGLLNTEAFF TGCGCCAGCAGCCAGATCCTTGGTCTCTTGAACACTGAAGCTTTCTTT
. TRBJ1-1 . TRBV11-2 CASSLERVTTEAFF TGTGCCAGCAGCTTAGAAAGGGTTACCACTGAAGCTTTCTTT
TRBD1 TRBJ1-6 . TRBV9 CARGDSYNSPLHF TGTGCCAGAGGGGACAGCTATAATTCACCCCTCCACTTT
TRBD1 TRBJ2-7 . TRBV7-3 CASSPGQGLYEQYF TGTGCCAGCAGCCCAGGACAGGGCCTATACGAGCAGTACTTC
TRBD1 TRBJ1-2 . TRBV19 CASTLPPGQGANYGYTF TGTGCCAGTACCCTCCCACCGGGACAGGGGGCTAACTATGGCTACACCTTC
. TRBJ1-5 once TRBV5-8 CASSSSGRTRDQPQHF TGTGCCAGCAGCTCGAGCGGACGGACTAGAGATCAGCCCCAGCATTTT
. TRBJ2-3 . TRBV28 CASSPFGSSTDTQYF TGTGCCAGCAGTCCCTTTGGGTCTAGCACAGATACGCAGTATTTT
. TRBJ2-6 once TRBV5-6 CASSLAGGTGANVLTF TGTGCCAGCAGCTTGGCCGGCGGGACTGGGGCCAACGTCCTGACTTTC
. TRBJ1-1 . TRBV7-9 CASSQYTEAFF TGTGCCAGCAGCCAGTACACTGAAGCTTTCTTT
. TRBJ1-5 . TRBV30 CAWSVRGSVNQPQHF TGTGCCTGGAGTGTTCGGGGGTCGGTCAATCAGCCCCAGCATTTT
. TRBJ1-6 . TRBV6-1 CASSERDLPLHF TGTGCCAGCAGTGAACGGGATCTACCCCTCCACTTT
TRBD1 TRBJ2-3 . TRBV11-3 CASSRGPSTDTQYF TGTGCCAGCAGCAGGGGGCCGAGCACAGATACGCAGTATTTT
. TRBJ1-1 once TRBV6-5 CASQRGDTEAFF TGTGCCAGCCAACGGGGGGACACTGAAGCTTTCTTT